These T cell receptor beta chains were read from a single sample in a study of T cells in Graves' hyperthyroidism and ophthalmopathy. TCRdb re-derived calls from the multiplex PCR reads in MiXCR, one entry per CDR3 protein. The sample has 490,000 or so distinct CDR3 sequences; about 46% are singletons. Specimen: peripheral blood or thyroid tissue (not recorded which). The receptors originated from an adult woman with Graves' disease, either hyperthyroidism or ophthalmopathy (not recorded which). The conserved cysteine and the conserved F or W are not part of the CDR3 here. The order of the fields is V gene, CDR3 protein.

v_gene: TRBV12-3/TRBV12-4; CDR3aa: ASSPTWVFGGYT
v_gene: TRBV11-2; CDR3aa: ASSPTGGYETQY
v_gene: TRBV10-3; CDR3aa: AINSGPRGNTIY
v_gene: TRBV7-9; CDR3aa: ASSSHPLNQPQY
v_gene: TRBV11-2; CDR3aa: ASSRDGLEYEQY
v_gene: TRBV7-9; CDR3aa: ASSTGQPVAGDEQY
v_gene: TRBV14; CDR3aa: ASSQAPAGTGELF
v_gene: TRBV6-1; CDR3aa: ASSHTSVEGGTVYEQY
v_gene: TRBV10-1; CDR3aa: ASSDSGGPQF
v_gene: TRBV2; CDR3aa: ASSMGEPSPLH
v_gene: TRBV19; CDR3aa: ASRFPGQGSGNTIY
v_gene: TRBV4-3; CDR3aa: ASSQRGTANSNYGYT
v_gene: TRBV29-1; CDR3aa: SVEGRGRYAGNTIY
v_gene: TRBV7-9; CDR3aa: ASSLATVNEQF
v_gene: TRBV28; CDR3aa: ASSLSRGGDGYT
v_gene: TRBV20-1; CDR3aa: SARQGDSNQPQH
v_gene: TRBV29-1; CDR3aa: SVAGGSPTDTQY
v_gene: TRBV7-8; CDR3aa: ASIGGGSPLH
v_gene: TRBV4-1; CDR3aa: ASSLLGFSGANVLT
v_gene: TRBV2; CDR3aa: ASSPWDGNYGYT
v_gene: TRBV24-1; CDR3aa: ATNTTGTSGGETQY
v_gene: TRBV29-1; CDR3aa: SVEVPGGRVDTEAF
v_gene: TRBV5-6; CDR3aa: ASSSMGVGKNTEAF
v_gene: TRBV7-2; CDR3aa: ASSLGVEQPQH
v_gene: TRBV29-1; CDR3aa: SVEKGGAGYGYT
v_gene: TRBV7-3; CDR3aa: ASSLGQYTEQY
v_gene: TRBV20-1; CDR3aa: SARVSQETQY
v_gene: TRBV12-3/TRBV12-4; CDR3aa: ASSLGTPDGNTIY
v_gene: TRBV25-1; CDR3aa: ASNELALGPISYNSPLH
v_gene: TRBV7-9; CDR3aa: ASSLGRQGGGEQY
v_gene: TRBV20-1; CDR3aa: SARANTEA